A selection of T cell receptor beta chains follows, all from one sample in a study of Graves' ophthalmopathy and Graves' hyperthyroidism. TCRdb processed the multiplex PCR reads anew with MiXCR; each CDR3 protein has one entry. The table lists about 220,000 distinct CDR3 sequences, under 25% of them singletons, with roughly 42% in the top ten. Sequenced sample: peripheral blood. These receptors all come from a woman between 45 and 65 years old with Graves' ophthalmopathy. CDR3s leave out the opening cysteine and the closing phenylalanine or tryptophan. The size entry is marked missing in some rows and otherwise reads once, few, many or a size class.

abundance	j_gene	v_gene	CDR3aa
few	TRBJ2-5	TRBV5-5	ASSLPTGLQETQY
many	TRBJ2-5	TRBV11-2	ASSLWAGDGETQY
many	TRBJ2-7	TRBV12-3/TRBV12-4	ASSPGTSGRAGSEQY
few	TRBJ1-1	TRBV20-1	SARGRQVMTEAF
many	TRBJ2-7	TRBV24-1	ATSDPGQDPPMLY
many	TRBJ1-5	TRBV12-3/TRBV12-4	ASSIKDNPYSNQPQH
once	TRBJ1-1	TRBV30	AWSTPTLDEAF
NA	TRBJ2-7	TRBV5-1	ASSFGYPNRGNSYEQY
many	TRBJ1-1	TRBV20-1	SARTTNTEAF
NA	TRBJ1-2	TRBV29-1	SVEVRDRGDYGYT
many	TRBJ2-7	TRBV30	AWSGERGRLQY
NA	TRBJ2-5	TRBV12-3/TRBV12-4	ASSLEDPGSQY
many	TRBJ1-1	TRBV28	AGRTGGTNTEAF
NA	TRBJ2-5	TRBV12-3/TRBV12-4	ASSPFLTEETQY
many	TRBJ2-2	TRBV28	ASSSTGRGLAF
few	TRBJ2-5	TRBV29-1	SVEDTGKGAQETQY
many	TRBJ2-5	TRBV29-1	SVARDRLQETQY
NA	TRBJ2-5	TRBV6-2/TRBV6-3	ASNERGWETQY
many	TRBJ2-5	TRBV5-1	ASSTPTGLGETQY
many	TRBJ2-7	TRBV5-1	ASSFGQAIYEQY
many	TRBJ2-7	TRBV11-2	ASSQQSGTSGIDEQY
many	TRBJ2-7	TRBV11-3	ASSLASGLAYEQY
many	TRBJ1-2	TRBV7-2	ASSQTPGYGYT